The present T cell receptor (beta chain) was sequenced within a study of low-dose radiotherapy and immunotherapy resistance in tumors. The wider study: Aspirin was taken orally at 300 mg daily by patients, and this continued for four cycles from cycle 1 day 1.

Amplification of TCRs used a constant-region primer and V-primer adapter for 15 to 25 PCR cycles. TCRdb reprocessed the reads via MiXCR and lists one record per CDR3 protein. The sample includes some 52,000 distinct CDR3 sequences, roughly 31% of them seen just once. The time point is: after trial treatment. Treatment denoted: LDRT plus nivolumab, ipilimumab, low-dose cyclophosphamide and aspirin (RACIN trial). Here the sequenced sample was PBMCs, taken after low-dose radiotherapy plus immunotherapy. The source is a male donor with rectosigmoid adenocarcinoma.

The CDR3 bases are TGTGCCTGGAGCCCGGCCGGGACAGTGCAAGAGACCCAGTACTTC. This gives the protein CAWSPAGTVQETQYF. V and J are TRBV30 and TRBJ2-5; 7 bases match TRBD1. This CDR3 is 15 amino acids long. In germline, CDR1 is GTSNPN, CDR2 SVGIG (reference sequence). V trimming: 3 bases; J trimming: 2 bases; junction bases outside the gene matches: 9.